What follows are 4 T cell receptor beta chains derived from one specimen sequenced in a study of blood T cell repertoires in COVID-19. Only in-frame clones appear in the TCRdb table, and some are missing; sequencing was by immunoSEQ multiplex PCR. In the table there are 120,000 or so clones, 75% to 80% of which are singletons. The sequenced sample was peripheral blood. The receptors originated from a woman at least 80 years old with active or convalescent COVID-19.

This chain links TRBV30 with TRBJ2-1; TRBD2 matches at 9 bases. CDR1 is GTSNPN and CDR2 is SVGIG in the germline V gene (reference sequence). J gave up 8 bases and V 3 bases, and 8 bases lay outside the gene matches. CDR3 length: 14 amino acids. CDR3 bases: TGTGCCTGGAGATGGGCGGGAGGGGGGCATGAGCAGTTCTTC. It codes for CAWRWAGGGHEQFF.

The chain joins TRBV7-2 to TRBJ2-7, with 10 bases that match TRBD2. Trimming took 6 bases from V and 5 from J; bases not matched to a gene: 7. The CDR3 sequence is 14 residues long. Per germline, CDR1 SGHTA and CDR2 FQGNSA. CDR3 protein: CASRPSGSSDEQYF. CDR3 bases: TGTGCCAGCAGGCCTAGCGGGAGTAGCGACGAGCAGTACTTC.

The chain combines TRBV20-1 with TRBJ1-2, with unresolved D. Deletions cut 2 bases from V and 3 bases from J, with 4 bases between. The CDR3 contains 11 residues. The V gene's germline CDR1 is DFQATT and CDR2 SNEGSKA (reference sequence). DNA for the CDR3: TGCAGTGCTAGACAGGACTATGGCTACACCTTC. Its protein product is CSARQDYGYTF.

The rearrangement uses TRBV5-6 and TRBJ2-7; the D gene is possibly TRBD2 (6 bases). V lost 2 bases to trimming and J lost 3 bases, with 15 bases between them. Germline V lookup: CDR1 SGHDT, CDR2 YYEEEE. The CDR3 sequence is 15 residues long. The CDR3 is CASSLYRDFDYEQYF. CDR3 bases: TGTGCCAGCAGCTTATATCGGGACTTTGACTACGAGCAGTACTTC.